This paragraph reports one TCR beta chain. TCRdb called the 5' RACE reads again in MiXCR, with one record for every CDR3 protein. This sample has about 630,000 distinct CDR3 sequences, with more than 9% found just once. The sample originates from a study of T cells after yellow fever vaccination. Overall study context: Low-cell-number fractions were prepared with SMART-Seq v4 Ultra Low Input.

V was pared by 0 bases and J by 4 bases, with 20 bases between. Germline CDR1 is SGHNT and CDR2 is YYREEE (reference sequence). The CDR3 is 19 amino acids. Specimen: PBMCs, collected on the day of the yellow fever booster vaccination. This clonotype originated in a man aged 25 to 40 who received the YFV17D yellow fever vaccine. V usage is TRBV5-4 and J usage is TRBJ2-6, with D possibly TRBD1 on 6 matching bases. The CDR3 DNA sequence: TGTGCCAGCAGCTTGGCGCAGGGACAACATCCAGCCGGGGCCAACGTCCTGACTTTC. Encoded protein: CASSLAQGQHPAGANVLTF.